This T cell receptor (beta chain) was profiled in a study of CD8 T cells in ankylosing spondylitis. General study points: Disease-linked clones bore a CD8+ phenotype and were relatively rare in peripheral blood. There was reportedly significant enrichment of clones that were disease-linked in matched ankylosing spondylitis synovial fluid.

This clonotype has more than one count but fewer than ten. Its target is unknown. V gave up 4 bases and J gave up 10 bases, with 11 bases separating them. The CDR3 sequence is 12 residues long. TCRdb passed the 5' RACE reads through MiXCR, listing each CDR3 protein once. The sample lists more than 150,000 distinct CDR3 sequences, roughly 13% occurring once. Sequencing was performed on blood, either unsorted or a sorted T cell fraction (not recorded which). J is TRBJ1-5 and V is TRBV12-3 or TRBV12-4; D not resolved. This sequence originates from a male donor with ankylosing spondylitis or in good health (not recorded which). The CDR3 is CASSSLRNPQHF. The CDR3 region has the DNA TGTGCCAGCAGTTCCCTCCGTAACCCCCAGCATTTT.